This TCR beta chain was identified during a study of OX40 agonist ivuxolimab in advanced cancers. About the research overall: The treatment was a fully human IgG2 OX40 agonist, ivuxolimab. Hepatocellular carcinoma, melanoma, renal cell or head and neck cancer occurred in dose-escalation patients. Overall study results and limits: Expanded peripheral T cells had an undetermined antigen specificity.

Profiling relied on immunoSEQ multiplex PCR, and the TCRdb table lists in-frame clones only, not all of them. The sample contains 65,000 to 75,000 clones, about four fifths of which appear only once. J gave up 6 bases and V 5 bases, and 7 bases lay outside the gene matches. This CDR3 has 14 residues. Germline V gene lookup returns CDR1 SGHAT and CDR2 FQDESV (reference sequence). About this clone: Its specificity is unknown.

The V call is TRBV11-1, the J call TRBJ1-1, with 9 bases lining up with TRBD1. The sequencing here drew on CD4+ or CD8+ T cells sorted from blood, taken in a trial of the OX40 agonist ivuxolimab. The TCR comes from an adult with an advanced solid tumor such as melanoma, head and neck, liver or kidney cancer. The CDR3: CASSVGQGVAEAFF. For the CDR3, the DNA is TGTGCCAGCAGCGTGGGACAGGGAGTGGCTGAAGCTTTCTTT.